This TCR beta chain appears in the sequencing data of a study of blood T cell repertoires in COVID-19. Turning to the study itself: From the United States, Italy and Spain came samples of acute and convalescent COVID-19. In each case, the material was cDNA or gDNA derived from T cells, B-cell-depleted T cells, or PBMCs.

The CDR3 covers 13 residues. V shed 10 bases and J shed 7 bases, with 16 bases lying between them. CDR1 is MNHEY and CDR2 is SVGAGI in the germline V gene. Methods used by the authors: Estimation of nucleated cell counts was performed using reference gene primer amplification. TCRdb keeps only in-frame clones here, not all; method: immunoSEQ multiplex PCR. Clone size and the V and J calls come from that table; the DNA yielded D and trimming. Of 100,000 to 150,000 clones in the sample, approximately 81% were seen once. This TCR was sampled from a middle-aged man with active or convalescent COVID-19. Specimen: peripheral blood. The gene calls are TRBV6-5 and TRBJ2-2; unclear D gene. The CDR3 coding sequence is TGTGCCACCGGTGGCGCAGGCTTCGGGGAGCTGTTTTTT. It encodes CATGGAGFGELFF.